The 28 T cell receptor beta chains listed next were all sequenced from one sample in a study of blood T cell repertoires in COVID-19. Method: immunoSEQ multiplex PCR; TCRdb's copy keeps in-frame clones and lacks some. The data show approximately 360,000 clones, with over 75% seen just once and 0.9% to 1% held by the top ten. The sequenced sample consisted of PBMCs or T cells enriched from blood (not recorded which). The receptors here all came from a woman in her thirties with acute COVID-19.

Regarding this clone: Other nucleotide sequences from this sample produce the same CDR3. The chain joins TRBV7-9 to TRBJ1-5; no definite D call. V was pared by 4 bases and J by 1 base, with 8 bases between. The CDR3 sequence is 14 residues long. In germline, CDR1 is SEHNR, CDR2 FQNEAQ (reference sequence). The CDR3 reads CASSSTGSNQPQHF. Written as DNA, the CDR3 is TGTGCCAGCAGCTCAACGGGGAGCAATCAGCCCCAGCATTTT.

This clone came up a few times. The rearrangement uses TRBV6-1 and TRBJ1-1; 8 nucleotides match TRBD1. The CDR3 has 16 amino acids. The V gene's germline CDR1 is MNHNS and CDR2 SASEGT. The junction had 9 bases not matched to a gene; V was cut back by 0 bases and J by 6 bases. The CDR3 loop reads CASSEAYRQGAAEAFF. In DNA form, the CDR3 reads TGTGCCAGCAGTGAAGCCTACAGGCAGGGGGCCGCTGAAGCTTTCTTT.

The chain carries TRBV5-1 and TRBJ2-7, with a weak D call TRBD2 (6 bases). Trimming removed 4 bases from V and 4 bases from J, with 15 bases in between. CDR3 length equals 14 residues. Germline CDR1 SGHRS, CDR2 YFSETQ. The CDR3 DNA follows: TGCGCCAGCAGCATCGGACTAATCGGGTACGAGCAGTACTTC. It specifies CASSIGLIGYEQYF.

The chain employs TRBV6-2 or TRBV6-3 and TRBJ1-6, with D possibly being TRBD1 (6 bases). Germline V CDR1 and CDR2: MNHEY, SVGEGT. The CDR3 is made up of 19 amino acids. The V gene lost 2 bases and the J gene lost 7 bases, with 24 bases spanning the gap. The CDR3 region has the DNA TGTGCCAGCAGTTACCTCCCCCGGCAGGCGGACAGTGTCAATTCACCCCTCCACTTT. This sequence encodes CASSYLPRQADSVNSPLHF.

V and J are TRBV18 and TRBJ2-7, with 12 bases matching TRBD1. Germline V CDR1 and CDR2: KGHSH, LQKENI. This CDR3 region has 15 residues. With 6 bases clipped from V and 11 bases from J, the junction kept 14 bases outside the gene matches. This CDR3 is CASSPQTGTGGNKYF. The CDR3 region has the DNA TGTGCCAGCTCTCCTCAAACCGGGACAGGGGGCAACAAGTACTTC.

The chain employs TRBV5-1 and TRBJ1-2; 9 positions agree with TRBD1. Germline loops: CDR1 SGHRS, CDR2 YFSETQ. This CDR3 contains 15 residues. Losses at the gene ends were 4 bases for V and 8 bases for J; bases not matched to a gene: 12. The CDR3 DNA reads TGCGCCAGCAGCCAGCAGGACAGGGGAAGAGACGGCTACACCTTC. Protein product: CASSQQDRGRDGYTF.

The V gene is TRBV5-8, the J gene TRBJ1-2, with a possible D match to TRBD1 (6 bases). V dropped 0 bases and J dropped 4 bases, with 16 bases sitting between them. The CDR3 has 16 residues. CDR1 and CDR2 from the germline V gene are SGHTS and YDEGEE. CDR3 region: CASSLGGQGLVYGYTF. The CDR3 DNA is TGTGCCAGCAGCTTGGGGGGGCAGGGCCTAGTCTATGGCTACACCTTC.

The genes are TRBV5-1 and TRBJ1-1, with 7 bases lining up with TRBD1. This CDR3 spans 14 amino acids. Germline CDR1 is SGHRS and CDR2 is YFSETQ. Losses at the gene ends were 2 bases for V and 1 base for J; bases not matched to a gene: 2. The chain's CDR3 is CASSFQGGNTEAFF. In DNA, the CDR3 is TGCGCCAGCAGCTTCCAGGGGGGGAACACTGAAGCTTTCTTT. Combining the CDR3 with reference TRBV5-1 and TRBJ1-1 gives the whole variable domain KAGVTQTPRYLIKTRGQQVTLSCSPISGHRSVSWYQQTPGQGLQFLFEYFSETQRNKGNFPGRFSGRQFSNSRSEMNVSTLELGDSALYLCASSFQGGNTEAFFGQGTRLTVV.

The rearrangement joins TRBV14 to TRBJ1-1; tentatively, D is TRBD1 (6 bases). Per germline, CDR1 SGHDN and CDR2 FVKESK. The CDR3 has 13 amino acids. V dropped 5 bases and J dropped 5 bases, with 12 bases sitting between them. The CDR3, as DNA: TGTGCCAGCAGCAAACAGGGTTATACTGAAGCTTTCTTT. This sequence encodes CASSKQGYTEAFF.

This clone was detected only a few times. The rearrangement uses TRBV18 and TRBJ2-3, with 8 bases that match TRBD1. With 3 bases clipped from V and 0 bases from J, the junction kept 5 bases outside the gene matches. Germline V lookup: CDR1 KGHSH, CDR2 LQKENI. There are 16 residues in the CDR3. The CDR3 loop reads CASSPLGQGSTDTQYF. The CDR3 DNA reads TGTGCCAGCTCACCCCTCGGACAGGGAAGCACAGATACGCAGTATTTT.

The V call is TRBV7-2, the J call TRBJ2-3, with TRBD2 matching 9 bases. The CDR3 totals 18 residues. The J segment lost 6 bases and the V segment lost 1 base, leaving 14 bases of the junction unmatched. The germline V gene encodes CDR1 SGHTA and CDR2 FQGNSA. CDR3 amino acids: CASSLVVVGGGAGDTQYF. CDR3 coding DNA: TGTGCCAGCAGCTTAGTGGTGGTTGGCGGGGGGGCCGGGGATACGCAGTATTTT.

The chain recombines TRBV7-2 with TRBJ1-2; TRBD1 is a possible D gene (5 bases). V gave up 0 bases and J gave up 0 bases, with 11 bases separating them. The CDR3 loop spans 16 amino acids. Germline CDR1 reads SGHTA; CDR2 reads FQGNSA. CDR3 sequence reads: CASSLASGAANYGYTF. Written as DNA, the CDR3 is TGTGCCAGCAGCTTAGCCTCTGGGGCAGCTAACTATGGCTACACCTTC.

The genes are TRBV12-5 and TRBJ1-5, with no clear D. The CDR3 is 15 amino acids. V lost 1 base and J lost 2, with 9 bases in between. Per the germline V gene, CDR1 is LGHNT and CDR2 is FRNRAP. CDR3 coding DNA: TGTGCTAGTGGTTTGGGCGGCGAGGGCAATCAGCCCCAGCATTTT. It yields the protein CASGLGGEGNQPQHF.

The V and J genes are TRBV5-5 and TRBJ2-1; 7 bases agree with TRBD1. V lost 4 bases, J lost 4 bases, and 8 bases stayed unmatched. From germline, CDR1 is SGHKS and CDR2 YYEKEE (reference sequence). CDR3 length: 15 residues. The CDR3 region is CASSTGTGAYNEQFF. As DNA, the CDR3 is TGTGCCAGCAGCACCGGTACAGGGGCTTACAATGAGCAGTTCTTC.

The count of this clone is one. This rearrangement joins TRBV9 to TRBJ1-3, with D perhaps matching TRBD1 (6 bases). The length of the CDR3 is 15 residues. V lost 3 bases to trimming and J lost 1 base, with 11 bases between them. Germline values: CDR1 SGDLS, CDR2 YYNGEE. The DNA for the CDR3 is TGTGCCAGCAGCGCAGAGACAGGTTCTGGAAACACCATATATTTT. Amino acids: CASSAETGSGNTIYF.

This clone has a count of ten or more. The chain is built from TRBV12-5 and TRBJ2-5; D uncertain. V was trimmed by 1 base and J by 7 bases, leaving 7 bases between them. The germline V gene encodes CDR1 LGHNT and CDR2 FRNRAP. This CDR3 is 12 amino acids long. Written as DNA, the CDR3 is TGTGCTAGTGGTTTGGACGCCGGGACCCAGTACTTC. Its protein product is CASGLDAGTQYF. The full variable domain, its missing parts supplied by reference TRBV12-5 and TRBJ2-5, is DARVTQTPRHKVTEMGQEVTMRCQPILGHNTVFWYRQTMMQGLELLAYFRNRAPLDDSGMPKDRFSAEMPDATLATLKIQPSEPRDSAVYFCASGLDAGTQYFGPGTRLLVL.

J is TRBJ2-1 and V is TRBV2, with D uncertain. CDR3 length equals 14 residues. CDR1 and CDR2 (germline): SNHLY, FYNNEI. The V end was cut by 3 bases, the J end by 2 bases, with 8 bases between. The CDR3 sequence is CASSEQVTYNEQFF. The CDR3 nucleotides are TGTGCCAGCAGTGAGCAGGTCACCTACAATGAGCAGTTCTTC.

The chain recombines TRBV5-6 with TRBJ1-1; TRBD1 is a possible D gene (6 bases). CDR1 and CDR2 from the germline V gene are SGHDT and YYEEEE. V gave up 1 base and J gave up 0 bases, with 13 bases separating them. The length of the CDR3 is 16 residues. The CDR3 nucleotides are TGTGCCAGCAGCTTGAGGACAGTAACTATGAACACTGAAGCTTTCTTT. This sequence encodes CASSLRTVTMNTEAFF.

The chain combines TRBV2 with TRBJ2-3, with D hard to call. The CDR3 is 13 residues long. Trimming took off 3 bases at V and 5 bases at J, with 9 bases between the two ends. In germline, CDR1 is SNHLY, CDR2 FYNNEI. The CDR3 bases are TGTGCCAGCAGTGAGTTTGGGCGAGATACGCAGTATTTT. Its protein product is CASSEFGRDTQYF.

The chain has TRBV7-9 and TRBJ2-7, with 7 bases matching TRBD2. The junction had 2 bases not matched to a gene; V was cut back by 1 base and J by 2 bases. From germline, CDR1 is SEHNR and CDR2 FQNEAQ (reference sequence). The CDR3 is 14 residues long. The CDR3 loop reads CASSLVGGAYEQYF. CDR3 bases: TGTGCCAGCAGCTTAGTGGGAGGGGCCTACGAGCAGTACTTC.

This clone came up many times. The rearrangement links TRBV7-9 to TRBJ2-5; 9 bases are a match to TRBD2. Losses at the gene ends were 1 base for V and 2 bases for J; bases not matched to a gene: 5. The length of the CDR3 is 16 residues. Germline V gives CDR1 SEHNR, CDR2 FQNEAQ (reference sequence). CDR3: CASSLGGAGGQETQYF. The CDR3 DNA is TGTGCCAGCAGCTTAGGCGGCGCGGGGGGGCAAGAGACCCAGTACTTC.

This clone was seen more than once but under ten times. The V call is TRBV19, the J call TRBJ1-1; 7 bases map to TRBD1. The CDR3 is 16 amino acids. Germline CDR1 and CDR2: LNHDA and SQIVND (reference sequence). The J segment lost 0 bases and the V segment lost 0 bases, leaving 4 bases of the junction unmatched. The CDR3 loop reads CASSIDGGQLNTEAFF. CDR3 DNA: TGTGCCAGTAGTATAGATGGGGGACAGCTGAACACTGAAGCTTTCTTT.

The chain couples TRBV19 to TRBJ1-1, with TRBD1 as a possible D gene (6 bases). The CDR3 totals 13 residues. Germline V gene lookup returns CDR1 LNHDA and CDR2 SQIVND (reference sequence). V dropped 7 bases and J dropped 2 bases, with 11 bases sitting between them. The CDR3 reads CASTPDRNTEAFF. The CDR3 nucleotides read TGTGCCAGTACTCCGGACAGAAACACTGAAGCTTTCTTT.

This clone was detected a few times. The rearrangement links TRBV7-9 to TRBJ2-2; 10 bases fit TRBD2. V shed 4 bases and J 4 bases; nucleotides not matched to a gene: 6. Germline CDR1 SEHNR, CDR2 FQNEAQ (reference sequence). The CDR3 loop spans 16 amino acids. CDR3 sequence reads: CASSSELAGFTGELFF. For the CDR3, the DNA is TGTGCCAGCAGCTCCGAACTAGCGGGATTCACCGGGGAGCTGTTTTTT.

V and J are TRBV6-5 and TRBJ1-4; D not resolved. V dropped 9 bases and J dropped 0 bases, with 11 bases sitting between them. Germline V gene lookup returns CDR1 MNHEY and CDR2 SVGAGI. The CDR3 is made up of 14 amino acids. CDR3: CASHGFATNEKLFF. The CDR3 DNA sequence: TGTGCCAGTCACGGGTTCGCAACTAATGAAAAACTGTTTTTT.

J is TRBJ1-2 and V is TRBV6-5; 10 nucleotides align to TRBD1. Germline assignment: CDR1 MNHEY and CDR2 SVGAGI. The CDR3 runs to 14 residues. With V trimmed by 5 bases and J by 8 bases, 8 bases remained unmatched. Written as DNA, the CDR3 is TGTGCCAGCAGTCAACAGACAGGGGGCGGGGGCTACACCTTC. It codes for CASSQQTGGGGYTF.

The J gene is TRBJ2-7, the V gene TRBV6-2 or TRBV6-3, with 12 bases matching TRBD2. The J segment lost 9 bases and the V segment lost 5 bases, leaving 11 bases of the junction unmatched. The CDR3 consists of 15 residues. Germline assignment: CDR1 MNHEY and CDR2 SVGEGT. CDR3 in amino acids: CASSGGLAGALRQYF. CDR3 DNA sequence: TGTGCCAGCAGTGGGGGACTAGCGGGCGCCCTCAGGCAGTACTTC.

The rearrangement links TRBV2 to TRBJ1-1, with D perhaps matching TRBD1 (5 bases). Trimming stripped 3 bases from V and 0 bases from J, with 11 bases between. The CDR3 consists of 15 residues. Germline V lookup: CDR1 SNHLY, CDR2 FYNNEI. The CDR3 nucleotides read TGTGCCAGCAGTGAGCGCGACAGACTGAACACTGAAGCTTTCTTT. Translating gives CASSERDRLNTEAFF.